The 26 T cell receptor beta chains in this list originate from one sample, sequenced in a study of shared clonotypes between healthy human individuals. Data came from immunoSEQ multiplex PCR; TCRdb stores just in-frame clones and leaves some out. The sample has about 1.9 million clones, around 93% seen once; the top ten hold roughly 1.7%. Naive CD8 isolation took CD45RO-negative cells positively selected for CCR7 and excluded terminally differentiated effector memory CD45RA+ cells. The sample consisted of naive CD8+ T cells from PBMCs. These receptors all come from a man aged 18 to 30 in good health. Some clones in this sample may be carry-over from other donors' samples.

The chain couples TRBV7-6 to TRBJ2-5; D gene unclear. The CDR3 covers 14 residues. V shed 4 bases and J shed 2 bases, with 11 bases lying between them. CDR1 is SGHVS, CDR2 FNYEAQ, per germline. CDR3 sequence: CASSSRNRQETQYF. The CDR3 DNA follows: TGTGCCAGCAGCTCCCGGAACAGACAAGAGACCCAGTACTTC.

The genes are TRBV30 and TRBJ2-7; TRBD1 matches 9 bases. Germline CDR1 reads GTSNPN; CDR2 reads SVGIG (reference sequence). The CDR3 has 14 residues. The V gene end was trimmed by 1 base and the J gene end by 6 bases; junction bases not matched to a gene: 7. The CDR3 coding sequence is TGTGCCTGGAGTGCCGGGACAGGGATAGCCGAGCAGTACTTC. Its translation: CAWSAGTGIAEQYF.

The chain is built from TRBV18 and TRBJ2-7, with TRBD1 matching 7 bases. The CDR3 has 13 residues. V lost 3 bases to trimming and J lost 6 bases; unmatched junction nucleotides: 5. Germline V gives CDR1 KGHSH, CDR2 LQKENI. The CDR3, as DNA: TGTGCCAGCTCACCTTGGCAGGGGGTCGAGCAGTACTTC. This translates into CASSPWQGVEQYF.

V usage is TRBV7-9 and J usage is TRBJ1-2, with D possibly being TRBD1 (6 bases). Per germline, CDR1 SEHNR and CDR2 FQNEAQ (reference sequence). This CDR3 spans 15 amino acids. V lost 1 base and J 0 bases, leaving 9 bases between the germline ends. This CDR3 reads CASSLGGGSNYGYTF. The CDR3 region has the DNA TGTGCCAGCAGCTTAGGAGGGGGATCTAACTATGGCTACACCTTC.

The J gene is TRBJ2-2, the V gene TRBV27, with 8 nucleotides matching TRBD1. The CDR3 loop spans 16 amino acids. Trimming at V came to 6 bases and at J to 4 bases, leaving 10 bases not matched to a gene. Germline V gene lookup returns CDR1 MNHEY and CDR2 SMNVEV (reference sequence). CDR3 region: CASRLGQGTGTGELFF. The DNA of the CDR3 is TGTGCCAGCAGACTTGGACAGGGAACGGGCACCGGGGAGCTGTTTTTT.

The chain joins TRBV6-5 to TRBJ1-5; TRBD1 is a possible D gene (5 bases). The germline CDR1 and CDR2 sequences are MNHEY and SVGAGI. This CDR3 is 15 amino acids long. The V end was cut by 10 bases, the J end by 1 base, with 17 bases between. The CDR3 nucleotides are TGTGCCACCAGGGTACAGCCTGAGAGCAATCAGCCCCAGCATTTT. Translated: CATRVQPESNQPQHF.

CDR3 nucleotides: TGTGCCAGCAGCGTTTCCCAGTACGAGCAGTACTTC. It encodes CASSVSQYEQYF. The rearrangement joins TRBV2 to TRBJ2-7; D is unclear. The germline V and J ends were trimmed by 6 bases and 4 bases, with 10 bases remaining between them. CDR1 is SNHLY, CDR2 FYNNEI, per germline. The CDR3 consists of 12 residues. Full variable domain (missing parts from reference TRBV2 and TRBJ2-7): EPEVTQTPSHQVTQMGQEVILRCVPISNHLYFYWYRQILGQKVEFLVSFYNNEISEKSEIFDDQFSVERPDGSNFTLKIRSTKLEDSAMYFCASSVSQYEQYFGPGTRLTVT.

The chain combines TRBV28 with TRBJ2-1, with TRBD1 matching over 7 bases. Germline lookup yields CDR1 MDHEN and CDR2 SYDVKM. V dropped 6 bases and J dropped 8; count of bases not matched to a gene: 4. CDR3 length: 12 amino acids. The CDR3 region has the DNA TGTGCCAGCAGGCCCGACAGGGATGAGCAGTTCTTC. Protein sequence: CASRPDRDEQFF. The variable domain in full, completed from reference TRBV28 and TRBJ2-1, reads DVKVTQSSRYLVKRTGEKVFLECVQDMDHENMFWYRQDPGLGLRLIYFSYDVKMKEKGDIPEGYSVSREKKERFSLILESASTNQTSMYLCASRPDRDEQFFGPGTRLTVL.

This chain connects TRBV6-1 to TRBJ2-7; 11 bases map to TRBD2. Germline CDR1 reads MNHNS; CDR2 reads SASEGT. The CDR3 is 15 amino acids. The junction had 2 bases not matched to a gene; V was cut back by 1 base and J by 3 bases. In nucleotides, the CDR3 is TGTGCCAGCAGTGAAGAACTAGCGGGAGACTACGAGCAGTACTTC. Its protein is CASSEELAGDYEQYF.

The CDR3 DNA is TGTGCCAGCAGCAGAATGATAGCGGGCGCGGATACGCAGTATTTT. Translation: CASSRMIAGADTQYF. The chain carries TRBV9 and TRBJ2-3, with 7 bases matching TRBD2. CDR1 and CDR2 from the germline V gene are SGDLS and YYNGEE. The junction had 11 bases not matched to a gene; V was cut back by 4 bases and J by 6 bases. CDR3 length equals 15 residues.

The chain links TRBV7-2 to TRBJ2-7, with D perhaps TRBD1 (5 bases). Germline-derived CDR1 and CDR2 are SGHTA and FQGNSA. CDR3 length: 14 amino acids. Deletions cut 3 bases from V and 3 bases from J, with 12 bases between. In DNA form, the CDR3 reads TGTGCCAGCAGCTTCCGACAGAGAGACTACGAGCAGTACTTC. It yields the protein CASSFRQRDYEQYF.

This clone occurred once. The V and J genes are TRBV11-1 and TRBJ2-2, with TRBD1 matching over 7 bases. The length of the CDR3 is 17 residues. The V gene end was trimmed by 5 bases and the J gene end by 3 bases; junction bases not matched to a gene: 12. From germline, CDR1 is SGHAT and CDR2 FQDESV (reference sequence). CDR3 DNA: TGTGCCAGCAGCCCCGAACAAGAGGGGGCCCACACCGGGGAGCTGTTTTTT. Its protein is CASSPEQEGAHTGELFF.

The chain carries TRBV29-1 and TRBJ1-2; perhaps TRBD1 as D (5 bases). This CDR3 has 14 residues. Trimming shortened V by 4 bases and J by 5 bases, and 17 bases separated the two germline ends. Germline V gene data show CDR1 as SQVTM and CDR2 as ANQGSEA. CDR3 DNA: TGCAGCGTTGTAAGGGGTTCTCCCCTTTATGGCTACACCTTC. Residues: CSVVRGSPLYGYTF.

This chain links TRBV5-6 with TRBJ2-7, with 14 bases identical to TRBD2. This CDR3 has 18 residues. Trimming removed 2 bases from V and 0 bases from J; junction bases left unmatched: 7. Germline assignment: CDR1 SGHDT and CDR2 YYEEEE. DNA of the CDR3: TGTGCCAGCAGCTTCCCGACTAGCGGGAGGGGGAGCTCCTACGAGCAGTACTTC. Residues: CASSFPTSGRGSSYEQYF.

CDR3 DNA: TGTGCCAGCAGTGACAGGGGTCCTCAGCCCCAGCATTTT. This codes for CASSDRGPQPQHF. The J gene is TRBJ1-5, the V gene TRBV2, with D maybe TRBD1 (6 bases). Germline V gene data show CDR1 as SNHLY and CDR2 as FYNNEI. The V end lost 3 bases, the J end lost 6 bases, and 9 bases lay between the germline ends. There are 13 residues in the CDR3.

The chain combines TRBV5-5 with TRBJ2-5; weak D call: TRBD1 (5 bases). The CDR3 is made up of 17 amino acids. V lost 0 bases and J lost 1, with 16 bases in between. Germline V lookup: CDR1 SGHKS, CDR2 YYEKEE (reference sequence). The CDR3: CASSLAVFSRVQETQYF. DNA of the CDR3: TGTGCCAGCAGCTTGGCCGTCTTTAGCAGGGTCCAAGAGACCCAGTACTTC.

The gene calls are TRBV2 and TRBJ2-2; D ambiguous. Germline CDR1 SNHLY, CDR2 FYNNEI. The CDR3 is 15 residues long. Trimming left V 0 bases short and J 8 bases short, with 13 bases between. The CDR3, as DNA: TGTGCCAGCAGTGAAGCGCTGGCCATAGGTGGGGAGCTGTTTTTT. Translation: CASSEALAIGGELFF.

The rearrangement links TRBV7-8 to TRBJ2-2; possible D gene TRBD1, 5 bases. CDR1 and CDR2 from the germline V gene are SGHVS and FQNEAQ. There are 13 residues in the CDR3. The V gene lost 6 bases and the J gene lost 7 bases, with 12 bases spanning the gap. DNA for the CDR3: TGTGCCAGCAGAAAGGACATCGGCGGGGAGCTGTTTTTT. It encodes CASRKDIGGELFF.

Concerning this clone itself: This sample includes further DNA sequences coding for the same CDR3. The genes are TRBV9 and TRBJ2-7; D gene ambiguous. The ends were cut back, 2 bases at V and 0 bases at J, with 9 bases in the middle. This CDR3 is built from 14 residues. Per the germline V gene, CDR1 is SGDLS and CDR2 is YYNGEE. The CDR3 DNA reads TGTGCCAGCAGCGTTGGCCTCTTCTCCTACGAGCAGTACTTC. Residues: CASSVGLFSYEQYF.

V gene TRBV7-6 combines with J gene TRBJ1-1, with a possible D match to TRBD1 (6 bases). Germline V lookup: CDR1 SGHVS, CDR2 FNYEAQ. The CDR3 sequence is 14 residues long. V was clipped by 8 bases and J by 1 base, with 14 bases between them. This chain's CDR3 is CASGPGQRNTEAFF. The CDR3 DNA sequence: TGTGCCAGCGGACCCGGACAGAGGAACACTGAAGCTTTCTTT.

The chain couples TRBV7-2 to TRBJ1-3; D not certain. The CDR3 totals 14 residues. Trimming shortened V by 5 bases and J by 2 bases, and 10 bases separated the two germline ends. Germline V gene sequence: CDR1 SGHTA, CDR2 FQGNSA. The CDR3 nucleotides read TGTGCCAGCAGCCCACTCAGAACTGGAAACACCATATATTTT. Encoded protein: CASSPLRTGNTIYF.

The chain carries TRBV7-9 and TRBJ1-4; D unresolved. V lost 3 bases and J lost 3, with 8 bases in between. CDR3 length: 14 residues. The germline V gene encodes CDR1 SEHNR and CDR2 FQNEAQ (reference sequence). CDR3 sequence reads: CASSFVAPNEKLFF. CDR3 DNA sequence: TGTGCCAGCAGCTTCGTGGCACCTAATGAAAAACTGTTTTTT.

The chain uses TRBV19 and TRBJ2-1; D is undetermined. The CDR3 covers 13 residues. V was cut by 1 base and J by 10 bases, with 11 bases left in between. The germline CDR1 and CDR2 sequences are LNHDA and SQIVND (reference sequence). Here the CDR3 DNA reads TGTGCCAGTAGTATAGGGTGGGGTACGGAGCAGTTCTTC. Translation gives CASSIGWGTEQFF.

In this sample, this clone turned up once. The chain carries TRBV29-1 and TRBJ1-3, with a possible D match to TRBD1 (5 bases). This CDR3 spans 15 amino acids. With 0 bases removed from V and 8 bases from J, the gap between germline ends came to 17 bases. Germline assignment: CDR1 SQVTM and CDR2 ANQGSEA. The CDR3 nucleotides are TGCAGCGTTGAAGATAAGCCGGGTGGGGGTGACACCATATATTTT. This translates into CSVEDKPGGGDTIYF.

The rearrangement joins TRBV6-1 to TRBJ2-7, with D tentatively TRBD2 (5 bases). This CDR3 contains 12 residues. Germline V gives CDR1 MNHNS, CDR2 SASEGT. Deletions cut 8 bases from V and 9 bases from J, with 17 bases between. This CDR3 reads CASGDPGFGQYF. Here the CDR3 DNA reads TGTGCCAGCGGAGACCCGGGGTTTGGGCAGTACTTC.

J is TRBJ2-1 and V is TRBV19; D call uncertain. Germline V gives CDR1 LNHDA, CDR2 SQIVND (reference sequence). This CDR3 has 16 residues. Trimming took off 5 bases at V and 0 bases at J, with 14 bases between the two ends. The CDR3 region is CASSVTEFTSYNEQFF. The DNA for the CDR3 is TGTGCCAGTAGTGTCACGGAGTTTACCTCCTACAATGAGCAGTTCTTC. Full variable domain (remainder filled in from reference TRBV19 and TRBJ2-1): DGGITQSPKYLFRKEGQNVTLSCEQNLNHDAMYWYRQDPGQGLRLIYYSQIVNDFQKGDIAEGYSVSREKKESFPLTVTSAQKNPTAFYLCASSVTEFTSYNEQFFGPGTRLTVL.